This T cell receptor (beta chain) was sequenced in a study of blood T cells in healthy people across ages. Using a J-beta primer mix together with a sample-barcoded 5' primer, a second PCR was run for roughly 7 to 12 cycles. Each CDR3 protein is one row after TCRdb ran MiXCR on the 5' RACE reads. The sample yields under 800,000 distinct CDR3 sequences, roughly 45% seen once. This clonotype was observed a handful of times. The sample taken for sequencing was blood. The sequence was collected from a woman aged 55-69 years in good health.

Here the CDR3 reads CASSGTSGFSYEQYF. CDR3 sequence (DNA): TGTGCCAGCAGCGGGACTAGCGGCTTTTCCTACGAGCAGTACTTC. The chain couples TRBV9 to TRBJ2-7, with 10 bases aligning to TRBD2. CDR1 and CDR2 (germline): SGDLS, YYNGEE. The CDR3 is 15 residues long. Unmatched junction bases numbered 4, after V lost 3 bases and J lost 1 base.